Each of the 21 T cell receptor beta chains below was sequenced from the same sample in a study of cytomegalovirus exposure and HLA in healthy donors. PCR used 60 Vbeta primers and 13 Jbeta primers. Data came from immunoSEQ multiplex PCR; TCRdb stores just in-frame clones and leaves some out. This table has 180,000 or so clones, approximately 83% appearing once. Sequencing used PBMCs. The receptors were sampled from a boy between 2 and 10 years old in good health and CMV-seronegative.

The V and J genes are TRBV7-2 and TRBJ2-1; TRBD1 matches at 8 bases. V lost 5 bases and J lost 8; bases outside the gene matches: 14. Per the germline V gene, CDR1 is SGHTA and CDR2 is FQGNSA. This CDR3 comprises 16 residues. Here the CDR3 DNA reads TGTGCCAGCAGCCCCAGGGGAGACAGGGGTGGCGATGAGCAGTTCTTC. The encoded protein is CASSPRGDRGGDEQFF.

V is TRBV14 and J is TRBJ1-1; 9 bases line up with TRBD1. CDR3 length equals 19 residues. The V segment lost 2 bases and the J segment 10 bases; nucleotides outside the gene matches: 23. Germline CDR1 reads SGHDN; CDR2 reads FVKESK. The CDR3 bases are TGTGCCAGCAGCCAACTAAGGACAGGGGCCTTCCCCTTAAAAGGTGGAGCTTTCTTT. Translated: CASSQLRTGAFPLKGGAFF.

This clone was counted only a few times. The rearrangement links TRBV18 to TRBJ1-2; TRBD1 matches at 7 bases. Losses at the gene ends were 4 bases for V and 0 bases for J; bases not matched to a gene: 2. CDR3 size: 14 residues. The germline CDR1 and CDR2 sequences are KGHSH and LQKENI. The CDR3 sequence is CASSRDSANYGYTF. The DNA for the CDR3 is TGTGCCAGCTCACGGGACAGCGCTAACTATGGCTACACCTTC.

The chain has TRBV5-4 and TRBJ2-7, with 8 bases matching TRBD2. V was pared by 2 bases and J by 4 bases, with 8 bases of the junction left unmatched. The CDR3 extends over 15 amino acids. Germline V gene sequence: CDR1 SGHNT, CDR2 YYREEE (reference sequence). The CDR3 loop is CASSFNRGGPYEQYF. The CDR3 nucleotides read TGTGCCAGCAGCTTCAATCGGGGGGGCCCTTACGAGCAGTACTTC.

This chain joins TRBV4-2 and TRBJ2-7; TRBD1 agrees at 7 bases. Germline loops: CDR1 LGHNA, CDR2 YNFKEQ. This CDR3 is built from 15 residues. V lost 0 bases to trimming and J lost 4 bases; unmatched junction nucleotides: 6. The CDR3 DNA reads TGTGCCAGCAGCCAAGATTATACAGGGGAGTACGAGCAGTACTTC. Its translation: CASSQDYTGEYEQYF.

V and J are TRBV6-5 and TRBJ1-6; 7 bases match TRBD1. Germline CDR1 and CDR2: MNHEY and SVGAGI. This CDR3 spans 16 amino acids. V shed 0 bases and J 6 bases; nucleotides not matched to a gene: 5. The CDR3 DNA sequence: TGTGCCAGCAGTTACTCCCCGGGACAGCTTAATTCACCCCTCCACTTT. Encoded protein: CASSYSPGQLNSPLHF.

This clone was seen once. Here the CDR3 DNA reads TGTGCCAACGGGGGAGGGAATTCACCCCTCCACTTT. Its translation is CANGGGNSPLHF. The V call is TRBV7-9, the J call TRBJ1-6; TRBD1 might be the D (5 bases). The ends were cut back, 10 bases at V and 7 bases at J, with 11 bases in the middle. Germline assignment: CDR1 SEHNR and CDR2 FQNEAQ (reference sequence). The CDR3 runs to 12 residues.

This chain connects TRBV2 to TRBJ1-3, with D unclear. The CDR3 sequence is 14 residues long. V lost 4 bases and J lost 4, with 11 bases in between. Germline V gene data show CDR1 as SNHLY and CDR2 as FYNNEI. CDR3 sequence reads: CASSALIGGNTIYF. The CDR3, as DNA: TGTGCCAGCAGTGCGTTGATCGGGGGAAACACCATATATTTT.

This chain connects TRBV18 to TRBJ1-1, with D possibly TRBD1 on 5 matching bases. This CDR3 has 16 residues. Per germline, CDR1 KGHSH and CDR2 LQKENI. The germline V and J ends were trimmed by 3 bases and 4 bases, with 18 bases remaining between them. The CDR3 nucleotides read TGTGCCAGCTCACCCACAGCAGGGACTATGGGCACTGAAGCTTTCTTT. The encoded protein is CASSPTAGTMGTEAFF.

The rearrangement links TRBV21-1 to TRBJ2-7; the table gives TRBD1 as D, unverified against the DNA. TRBV21-1 is termed a pseudogene. CDR3 length: 16 residues. The CDR3 region is CASSRGGEGQIYEQYF. The CDR3 nucleotides read TGTGCCAGCAGCAGAGGGGGTGAAGGGCAGATCTACGAGCAGTACTTC.

The gene calls are TRBV9 and TRBJ2-5, with D maybe TRBD1 (6 bases). The CDR3 contains 16 residues. The ends were cut back, 0 bases at V and 1 base at J, with 13 bases in the middle. CDR1 is SGDLS, CDR2 YYNGEE, per germline. Here the CDR3 reads CASSVGARGGQETQYF. Here the CDR3 DNA reads TGTGCCAGCAGCGTAGGGGCGCGAGGGGGCCAAGAGACCCAGTACTTC.

The sample holds a few counts of this clone. CDR3 in DNA: TGTGCAAGTCGCTTGGGAGGCAATCAGCCCCAGCATTTT. Translating gives CASRLGGNQPQHF. The V and J genes are TRBV12-2 and TRBJ1-5. TRBV12-2 counts as a pseudogene. This CDR3 has 13 amino acids.

The V call is TRBV7-2, the J call TRBJ2-7; perhaps TRBD2 as D (7 bases). The V gene lost 2 bases and the J gene lost 3 bases, with 14 bases spanning the gap. The germline V gene encodes CDR1 SGHTA and CDR2 FQGNSA. CDR3 size: 15 residues. This CDR3 reads CASSLRGGAIYEQYF. The CDR3 nucleotides read TGTGCCAGCAGCTTACGAGGGGGGGCGATCTACGAGCAGTACTTC.

The chain is built from TRBV5-1 and TRBJ2-5; 11 bases align to TRBD1. CDR1 SGHRS and CDR2 YFSETQ come from the germline V gene. This CDR3 contains 16 residues. V lost 6 bases to trimming and J lost 4 bases; unmatched junction nucleotides: 11. CDR3 amino acids: CASTLSGTGGGETQYF. DNA of the CDR3: TGCGCCAGCACCCTCTCCGGGACAGGGGGTGGAGAGACCCAGTACTTC. Complete variable domain (other parts from reference TRBV5-1 and TRBJ2-5): KAGVTQTPRYLIKTRGQQVTLSCSPISGHRSVSWYQQTPGQGLQFLFEYFSETQRNKGNFPGRFSGRQFSNSRSEMNVSTLELGDSALYLCASTLSGTGGGETQYFGPGTRLLVL.

The V call is TRBV7-2, the J call TRBJ2-3, with 8 bases fitting TRBD1. The CDR3 covers 14 residues. The germline V gene encodes CDR1 SGHTA and CDR2 FQGNSA. V lost 5 bases to trimming and J lost 8 bases; unmatched junction nucleotides: 9. The CDR3: CASSLDRGRGTQYF. CDR3 DNA: TGTGCCAGCAGCCTTGACAGGGGTCGCGGTACGCAGTATTTT.

The chain is built from TRBV29-1 and TRBJ1-2; 8 bases are a match to TRBD1. CDR3 length: 11 amino acids. Germline CDR1 SQVTM, CDR2 ANQGSEA. V dropped 7 bases and J dropped 6; count of bases not matched to a gene: 4. The CDR3 reads CSAQDRDGYTF. CDR3 in DNA: TGCAGCGCCCAGGACAGGGATGGCTACACCTTC.

The rearrangement joins TRBV2 to TRBJ1-2; possible D gene TRBD1, 5 bases. The length of the CDR3 is 13 residues. CDR1 is SNHLY and CDR2 is FYNNEI in the germline V gene. V shed 1 base and J shed 4 bases, with 7 bases lying between them. This CDR3 reads CASSEEGPYGYTF. CDR3 sequence (DNA): TGTGCCAGCAGTGAAGAGGGGCCCTATGGCTACACCTTC.

The chain carries TRBV11-2 and TRBJ2-3, with 9 bases lining up with TRBD2. Germline V gives CDR1 SGHAT, CDR2 FQNNGV. The CDR3 sequence is 15 residues long. After removal of 6 bases from V and 5 bases from J, the junction contained 9 bases not matched to a gene. The CDR3 coding sequence is TGTGCCAGCAGTGGAGGCGGGGGGGGTATAGATACGCAGTATTTT. The encoded protein is CASSGGGGGIDTQYF.

The gene calls are TRBV30 and TRBJ1-1; D is undetermined. The V end lost 1 base, the J end lost 0 bases, and 15 bases lay between the germline ends. The CDR3 extends over 16 amino acids. Germline CDR1 and CDR2: GTSNPN and SVGIG (reference sequence). The CDR3 reads CAWSAIPGRLNTEAFF. The DNA for the CDR3 is TGTGCCTGGAGTGCCATCCCGGGGAGGCTGAACACTGAAGCTTTCTTT.

The chain combines TRBV7-2 with TRBJ2-5; 9 bases agree with TRBD1. This CDR3 spans 16 amino acids. CDR1 and CDR2 from the germline V gene are SGHTA and FQGNSA. Trimming cost V 3 bases and J 5 bases; bases outside gene matches: 10. The CDR3 DNA reads TGTGCCAGCAGCTTCTCACCACAGGGGGCGGGGGAGACCCAGTACTTC. It translates to CASSFSPQGAGETQYF.

CDR3 loop: CASARRIGWTQYF. CDR3 bases: TGCGCCAGCGCCCGCAGGATAGGATGGACCCAGTACTTC. This chain uses TRBV10-2 with TRBJ2-5; D uncertain. Germline values: CDR1 WSHSY, CDR2 SAAADI. There are 13 residues in the CDR3. Deletions cut 8 bases from V and 7 bases from J, with 17 bases between.